The 25 T cell receptor beta chains listed next were all sequenced from one sample in a study of Tregs in tolerant kidney transplant recipients. Clones were read by immunoSEQ multiplex PCR, and TCRdb kept only the in-frame ones, dropping some. The table includes tens of thousands of clones, 95% to 98% detected once. The sequencing here drew on Tregs from blood, taken before the transplant. The receptors stem from a human donor who received a combined kidney and bone marrow transplant.

The V and J genes are TRBV18 and TRBJ1-1, with a weak D call TRBD1 (5 bases). The ends were cut back, 8 bases at V and 0 bases at J, with 13 bases in the middle. This CDR3 contains 14 residues. Germline V gene sequence: CDR1 KGHSH, CDR2 LQKENI. The CDR3 is CASNGGTLNTEAFF. The CDR3 DNA is TGTGCCAGCAATGGGGGGACCCTGAACACTGAAGCTTTCTTT.

This chain uses TRBV5-1 with TRBJ2-1; D is perhaps TRBD2 (6 bases). This CDR3 spans 13 amino acids. V shed 6 bases and J shed 5 bases, with 12 bases lying between them. CDR1 is SGHRS, CDR2 YFSETQ, per germline. CDR3 DNA: TGCGCCAGCATGGGGCTAGCGCACAATGAGCAGTTCTTC. This sequence encodes CASMGLAHNEQFF. The full variable domain, its missing parts supplied by reference TRBV5-1 and TRBJ2-1, is KAGVTQTPRYLIKTRGQQVTLSCSPISGHRSVSWYQQTPGQGLQFLFEYFSETQRNKGNFPGRFSGRQFSNSRSEMNVSTLELGDSALYLCASMGLAHNEQFFGPGTRLTVL.

This sequence joins TRBV4-1 and TRBJ2-2; 10 bases are shared with TRBD2. The germline V gene encodes CDR1 MGHRA and CDR2 YSYEKL. Trimming took 6 bases from V and 4 from J; bases not matched to a gene: 8. This CDR3 contains 16 residues. CDR3 coding DNA: TGCGCCAGCAGTCCCCCAGCGGGAGGGTTCACCGGGGAGCTGTTTTTT. This codes for CASSPPAGGFTGELFF.

In nucleotides, the CDR3 is TGTGCCAGCAGCTTGGGGGGGGGCACAGATACGCAGTATTTT. Protein sequence: CASSLGGGTDTQYF. The V gene is TRBV5-5, the J gene TRBJ2-3; D is possibly TRBD2 (6 bases). V dropped 0 bases and J dropped 1 base, with 6 bases sitting between them. CDR1 and CDR2 (germline): SGHKS, YYEKEE (reference sequence). The CDR3 is 14 amino acids.

The CDR3 nucleotides are TGTGCCAGCAGCCGGGGGAGTCATCAGCCCCAGCATTTT. Translation: CASSRGSHQPQHF. The chain joins TRBV25-1 to TRBJ1-5; possibly TRBD1 for D (5 bases). Per the germline V gene, CDR1 is MGHDK and CDR2 is SYGVNS. V lost 6 bases to trimming and J lost 5 bases, with 11 bases between them. The CDR3 runs to 13 residues.

The chain carries TRBV13 and TRBJ2-1; 8 positions match TRBD1. V lost 10 bases to trimming and J lost 5 bases; unmatched junction nucleotides: 10. The germline gives CDR1 PRHDT, CDR2 FYEKMQ (reference sequence). The CDR3 is made up of 14 amino acids. The CDR3 reads CANPRDRKNNEQFF. CDR3 bases: TGTGCCAACCCACGGGACAGGAAAAACAATGAGCAGTTCTTC. Variable domain in full (rest from reference TRBV13 and TRBJ2-1): AAGVIQSPRHLIKEKRETATLKCYPIPRHDTVYWYQQGPGQDPQFLISFYEKMQSDKGSIPDRFSAQQFSDYHSELNMSSLELGDSALYFCANPRDRKNNEQFFGPGTRLTVL.

The rearrangement joins TRBV10-3 to TRBJ1-1; D call uncertain. Germline V gene data show CDR1 as ENHRY and CDR2 as SYGVKD. The length of the CDR3 is 14 residues. Trimming removed 2 bases at V and 1 base at J, with 8 bases between. The CDR3 reads CAISEPQENTEAFF. The CDR3 region has the DNA TGTGCCATCAGTGAGCCTCAGGAGAACACTGAAGCTTTCTTT.

The chain employs TRBV5-6 and TRBJ1-1; TRBD1 matches 7 bases. The junction had 5 bases not matched to a gene; V was cut back by 0 bases and J by 6 bases. Germline V gene lookup returns CDR1 SGHDT and CDR2 YYEEEE. This CDR3 is 14 amino acids long. This chain's CDR3 is CASSLGARGSEAFF. In DNA, the CDR3 is TGTGCCAGCAGCTTGGGTGCCAGGGGGTCTGAAGCTTTCTTT.

The gene calls are TRBV9 and TRBJ1-2; D gene unclear. Trimming shortened V by 0 bases and J by 3 bases, and 12 bases separated the two germline ends. Germline V lookup: CDR1 SGDLS, CDR2 YYNGEE. The CDR3 totals 15 residues. The CDR3 DNA reads TGTGCCAGCAGCGTAGCTTGGCAGGCGTACTATGGCTACACCTTC. As protein: CASSVAWQAYYGYTF.

The chain links TRBV7-2 to TRBJ2-3, with 9 bases fitting TRBD2. Germline CDR1 is SGHTA and CDR2 is FQGNSA. The CDR3 spans 16 residues. Losses at the gene ends were 5 bases for V and 4 bases for J; bases not matched to a gene: 10. The CDR3 is CASSAQAGGRADTQYF. For the CDR3, the DNA is TGTGCCAGCAGCGCCCAAGCGGGAGGTCGGGCAGATACGCAGTATTTT.

The chain uses TRBV7-8 and TRBJ2-7; unclear D gene. Germline V gives CDR1 SGHVS, CDR2 FQNEAQ. The V and J ends lost 4 bases and 3 bases respectively, with 4 bases between them. The CDR3 sequence is 11 residues long. The CDR3 DNA is TGTGCCAGCAGCTCTCTCTACGAGCAGTACTTC. Protein: CASSSLYEQYF.

This chain connects TRBV7-2 to TRBJ2-7; the match to TRBD1 covers 11 bases. Germline V lookup: CDR1 SGHTA, CDR2 FQGNSA. The CDR3 loop spans 14 amino acids. V shed 3 bases and J 5 bases; nucleotides not matched to a gene: 3. The CDR3 DNA reads TGTGCCAGCAGCTTGGACAGGGGGCACGACGAGCAGTACTTC. Residues: CASSLDRGHDEQYF.

This clone was detected once. The V and J genes are TRBV25-1 and TRBJ1-2, with 9 bases fitting TRBD1. CDR3 length equals 12 residues. With 8 bases clipped from V and 5 bases from J, the junction kept 3 bases outside the gene matches. Germline lookup yields CDR1 MGHDK and CDR2 SYGVNS. DNA of the CDR3: TGTGCCAGCGGTGGGACAGGGTATGGCTACACCTTC. Its protein product is CASGGTGYGYTF.

The chain employs TRBV5-4 and TRBJ2-5, with 8 nucleotides matching TRBD1. From germline, CDR1 is SGHNT and CDR2 YYREEE (reference sequence). The CDR3 is 13 amino acids. With 4 bases clipped from V and 5 bases from J, the junction kept 4 bases outside the gene matches. CDR3: CASSLTGDETQYF. CDR3 in DNA: TGTGCCAGCAGCCTGACAGGGGACGAGACCCAGTACTTC.

This chain uses TRBV6-1 with TRBJ1-5; perhaps TRBD1 as D (5 bases). The ends were cut back, 6 bases at V and 1 base at J, with 10 bases in the middle. This CDR3 region has 14 residues. The germline V gene encodes CDR1 MNHNS and CDR2 SASEGT. The CDR3 DNA reads TGTGCCAGCAGCCGGGACTGGAGCAATCAGCCCCAGCATTTT. It codes for CASSRDWSNQPQHF.

The gene calls are TRBV27 and TRBJ2-5, with 13 bases aligning to TRBD2. There are 15 residues in the CDR3. Germline assignment: CDR1 MNHEY and CDR2 SMNVEV (reference sequence). V lost 5 bases to trimming and J lost 7 bases; unmatched junction nucleotides: 7. The CDR3 sequence: CASSPGTSGEGTQYF. Written as DNA, the CDR3 is TGTGCCAGCAGTCCAGGGACTAGCGGGGAGGGGACCCAGTACTTC.

The V call is TRBV9, the J call TRBJ1-2, with no clear D. This CDR3 contains 13 residues. With 0 bases removed from V and 8 bases from J, the gap between germline ends came to 11 bases. Germline loops: CDR1 SGDLS, CDR2 YYNGEE. The CDR3 spells CASSVAAGVGYTF. The CDR3 DNA sequence: TGTGCCAGCAGCGTAGCCGCCGGGGTCGGCTACACCTTC.

The chain couples TRBV28 to TRBJ2-5; 11 nucleotides line up with TRBD2. Trimming took 2 bases from V and 9 from J; bases not matched to a gene: 11. The V gene's germline CDR1 is MDHEN and CDR2 SYDVKM. This CDR3 has 16 residues. CDR3 region: CASSLPRASGGKAQYF. CDR3 bases: TGTGCCAGCAGTTTACCCCGGGCTAGCGGGGGGAAGGCCCAGTACTTC.

This chain uses TRBV7-2 with TRBJ2-3; 11 bases are a match to TRBD2. Germline loops: CDR1 SGHTA, CDR2 FQGNSA. Trimming at V came to 5 bases and at J to 5 bases, leaving 9 bases not matched to a gene. The CDR3 is made up of 16 amino acids. CDR3 residues: CASSRTSGGRGDTQYF. In DNA, the CDR3 is TGTGCCAGCAGCCGAACTAGCGGGGGCCGAGGAGATACGCAGTATTTT. The variable domain in full, completed from reference TRBV7-2 and TRBJ2-3, reads GAGVSQSPSNKVTEKGKDVELRCDPISGHTALYWYRQSLGQGLEFLIYFQGNSAPDKSGLPSDRFSAERTGGSVSTLTIQRTQQEDSAVYLCASSRTSGGRGDTQYFGPGTRLTVL.

The V call is TRBV5-1, the J call TRBJ2-7; D is unresolved. CDR3 size: 15 residues. Trimming removed 0 bases at V and 4 bases at J, with 14 bases between. Germline V gene data show CDR1 as SGHRS and CDR2 as YFSETQ. Written as DNA, the CDR3 is TGCGCCAGCAGCTTGGCCCTCGGGTTTAAGTACGAGCAGTACTTC. Amino acid sequence: CASSLALGFKYEQYF. Based on the CDR3 plus reference TRBV5-1 and TRBJ2-7, the full variable domain is KAGVTQTPRYLIKTRGQQVTLSCSPISGHRSVSWYQQTPGQGLQFLFEYFSETQRNKGNFPGRFSGRQFSNSRSEMNVSTLELGDSALYLCASSLALGFKYEQYFGPGTRLTVT.

J is TRBJ1-1 and V is TRBV29-1, with D perhaps matching TRBD1 (6 bases). Trimming cost V 5 bases and J 2 bases, with 12 bases left between them. CDR1 SQVTM and CDR2 ANQGSEA come from the germline V gene. The CDR3 contains 13 residues. The CDR3 nucleotides read TGCAGCGTTATAGGACAGCGAAACACTGAAGCTTTCTTT. Translated: CSVIGQRNTEAFF.

This chain uses TRBV9 with TRBJ2-1, with 9 bases lining up with TRBD2. Germline lookup yields CDR1 SGDLS and CDR2 YYNGEE. The CDR3 is 18 residues long. Trimming at V came to 4 bases and at J to 8 bases, leaving 19 bases not matched to a gene. The CDR3 reads CASSPRRGAVSGSHEQFF. CDR3 in DNA: TGTGCCAGCAGCCCCCGCAGGGGAGCTGTTAGCGGGAGCCATGAGCAGTTCTTC.

The CDR3 loop reads CASTVGQGGYGYTF. Written as DNA, the CDR3 is TGTGCCAGTACCGTCGGACAGGGCGGCTATGGCTACACCTTC. The V gene is TRBV19, the J gene TRBJ1-2, with 8 bases fitting TRBD1. Unmatched junction bases numbered 8, after V lost 7 bases and J lost 4 bases. The CDR3 extends over 14 amino acids. Germline CDR1 LNHDA, CDR2 SQIVND (reference sequence). The full variable domain, in which reference TRBV19 and TRBJ1-2 provide the parts outside the CDR3, is DGGITQSPKYLFRKEGQNVTLSCEQNLNHDAMYWYRQDPGQGLRLIYYSQIVNDFQKGDIAEGYSVSREKKESFPLTVTSAQKNPTAFYLCASTVGQGGYGYTFGSGTRLTVV.

The genes are TRBV10-3 and TRBJ2-2; D not certain. V was cut by 2 bases and J by 4 bases, with 8 bases left in between. This CDR3 region has 14 residues. Germline CDR1 is ENHRY and CDR2 is SYGVKD. The CDR3 here is CAISEAGSTGELFF. The CDR3 DNA is TGTGCCATCAGTGAGGCAGGATCCACCGGGGAGCTGTTTTTT.

The chain combines TRBV27 with TRBJ2-3, with D possibly matching TRBD1 (6 bases). V gave up 8 bases and J gave up 1 base, with 10 bases separating them. Looked up from germline, CDR1 is MNHEY and CDR2 is SMNVEV (reference sequence). This CDR3 comprises 13 residues. The CDR3 reads CASGYRGTDTQYF. The CDR3 DNA sequence: TGTGCCAGCGGATACAGGGGCACAGATACGCAGTATTTT.